This T cell receptor (beta chain) was captured by sequencing in a study of T cells in Graves' hyperthyroidism and ophthalmopathy. General study points: Most thyroid-expanded clonotypes above 0.001 were also found in blood.

J was trimmed by 6 bases and V by 2 bases; bases with no gene match: 4. CDR1 is SGDLS, CDR2 YYNGEE, per germline. The CDR3 contains 14 residues. As concerns this clonotype: Its antigen is undetermined.

Amplification of TCR beta CDR3 regions was performed using RNA transcripts as template. First-round RT-PCR with HTBI primers amplified the TCR CDR3 region. MiXCR, run by TCRdb on the multiplex PCR reads, gives a single entry per CDR3 protein. The table lists about 420,000 distinct CDR3 sequences, around 14% of them singletons, with approximately 8% in the top ten. No progression to ophthalmopathy during 18 months of follow-up defined stable disease. The hyperthyroidism patients had all been newly diagnosed, and their disease duration was under 2 months. Their ages ranged from 18 to 65 years. A patient was excluded if there was uncontrolled infection, other autoimmune disease, pregnancy or lactation.

Material for sequencing was blood. The TCR comes from a young woman with Graves' hyperthyroidism. The chain combines TRBV9 with TRBJ2-1, with 8 bases fitting TRBD2. Here the CDR3 reads CASSVSGVVNEQFF. The CDR3 DNA reads as TGTGCCAGCAGCGTTAGCGGGGTGGTCAATGAGCAGTTCTTC.